The subject of this entry is one TCR beta chain. Its antigen remains unidentified. No much larger clonotype is one base removed from it; base qualities were not supplied. This entry is derived from a study of blood T cell repertoires in COVID-19 (dated by TCRdb to 2020 to 2021). Background for the entire study: Collaborator samples came from the United States, Italy and Spain and covered acute and convalescent phases of COVID-19. The repertoires were released in a freely available public database meant as a resource for research on the immune response to SARS-CoV-2. A de-identified subject ID, COVID-19 status, age in years and sex were almost always included in the sample metadata. The samples were drawn from two sources: the first 160 participants of the ongoing ImmuneRACE study, and 1,254 subjects contributed by 6 global collaborators. The prospective study material was composed of cDNA or gDNA derived from T cells, B-cell-depleted T cells, or PBMCs. Deeply sampled blood TCRbeta repertoires from subjects exposed to, actively infected with, or recovered from COVID-19 were included in the dataset. Where HLA class I and class II types were available, the types were taken from metadata supplied by the sample provider, not from assay-based typing. What the work shows at the level of the full study, not this receptor alone: How much clinical and demographic metadata was included differed by source and by participant, and the metadata was provided uncurated.

The immunoSEQ Assay, a bias-controlled multiplex PCR, was used to amplify TCRbeta CDR3 regions from genomic DNA. The study's own analysis went as follows. Within the assay, amplification of reference gene primers was used to estimate how many nucleated cells each sample contained. To quantify the absolute abundance of each unique TCRbeta CDR3 rearrangement, sequence reads were collapsed and filtered. Productive Simpson clonality was computed per sample as the square root of Simpson's diversity index over productive rearrangements. TCRdb's version of the immuneACCESS table is confined to in-frame rearrangements and falls short of the full clone set. An unresolved V gene accounts for under half of the shortfall where checked; the remainder is of unknown origin. D and trimming come from the DNA, and the V and J calls and clone size come from that table. This sample has roughly 280,000 clones in its table, and around 86% of those were observed once. The top ten clonotypes cover approximately 5.3% of the sample.

The germline V gene (reference sequence) yields LNHNV for CDR1 and YYDKDF for CDR2. The CDR3 runs 16 amino acids, cysteine and phenylalanine included. The entry retains the CDR3 DNA only, 48 bases that are in frame from base 1. At the junction V is shortened by 0 bases and J by 14 bases, with 20 bases in between. One collaborating source in Seattle enrolled patients while the patients were actively infected and followed the patients over time throughout the course of disease. Whole blood was collected in K2EDTA tubes by collaborating institutions according to the institutions' own protocols. For TCRbeta analysis, collaborator samples were shipped as frozen whole blood, as isolated PBMCs, or as DNA extracted from either sample type.

Recombination connected TRBV15 to TRBJ1-6; the D gene identity is not certain. The sample was peripheral blood. The source is a woman between 55 and 75 years old with COVID-19, enrolled during active disease. The CDR3 is CATSRDSASARLALHF. The DNA sequence is given as TGTGCCACCAGCAGAGATTCAGCGTCAGCCCGGTTGGCCCTCCACTTT. Extended through the reference TRBV15 and TRBJ1-6 proteins, this CDR3 yields the full variable domain: DAMVIQNPRYQVTQFGKPVTLSCSQTLNHNVMYWYQQKSSQAPKLLFHYYDKDFNNEADTPDNFQSRRPNTSFCFLDIRSPGLGDTAMYLCATSRDSASARLALHFGNGTRLTVT.